This is a list of T cell receptor beta chains from one sample in a study of blood T cell repertoires in COVID-19. Data came from immunoSEQ multiplex PCR; TCRdb stores just in-frame clones and leaves some out. This sample has 54,000 or so clones; about 85% occur once, and the top ten carry approximately 3.6%. The sample consisted of peripheral blood. The receptors derive from a woman of 80 years or more with acute or convalescent COVID-19. Both conserved end residues are part of each CDR3. A D gene is named only where the DNA matches it firmly. Clone size is shown for a subset of rows, as once, few, many or a class of expanded clone.

j_gene	abundance	d_gene	v_gene	CDR3nt	CDR3aa
TRBJ1-5	few	.	TRBV19	TGTGCCAGTAGTACATGGGGGGGCGGTCAGCCCCAGCATTTT	CASSTWGGGQPQHF
TRBJ2-1	.	TRBD2	TRBV6-2/TRBV6-3	TGTGCCAGCAGTTACCCCCCCCCACTAGCGGGAGCCTACAATGAGCAGTTCTTC	CASSYPPPLAGAYNEQFF
TRBJ1-4	.	.	TRBV5-8	TGTGCCAGCAGCTTGTGGCAAGATGAAAAACTGTTTTTT	CASSLWQDEKLFF
TRBJ2-3	.	TRBD1	TRBV6-6	TGTGCCAGCAGCCTCCCGGGACAGCCCACAGATACGCAGTATTTT	CASSLPGQPTDTQYF
TRBJ2-7	.	.	TRBV19	TGTGCCAGCGGGGCAGGGGATGGCTACGAGCAGTACTTC	CASGAGDGYEQYF
TRBJ2-7	.	.	TRBV6-2/TRBV6-3	TGTGCCAGCAGTACCTGGACAGTCAGCTCCTACGAGCAGTACTTC	CASSTWTVSSYEQYF
TRBJ2-2	.	TRBD1	TRBV30	TGTGCCTGGGGCACCGGGACAGGGACGACCGGGGAGCTGTTTTTT	CAWGTGTGTTGELFF
TRBJ2-4	.	.	TRBV6-1	TGTGCCAGCAGTGACAGGGACATTCAGTACTTC	CASSDRDIQYF
TRBJ1-2	few	.	TRBV7-9	TGTGCCAGCAGCTACCAGGGGATGGGAAACGACTATGGCTACACCTTC	CASSYQGMGNDYGYTF
TRBJ1-2	.	.	TRBV3-1/TRBV3-2	TGTGCCAGCAGCCCAACGCGCGGGCTGACTCACTATGGCTACACCTTC	CASSPTRGLTHYGYTF
TRBJ2-1	.	TRBD2	TRBV28	TGTGCCAGCAGTTTAGCCTCTAGCGGGAGCAATGAGCAGTTCTTC	CASSLASSGSNEQFF
TRBJ2-7	.	TRBD1	TRBV27	TGTGCCAGCAGTCACGACACAGGGGCCTACGAGCAGTACTTC	CASSHDTGAYEQYF
TRBJ2-5	.	.	TRBV27	TGTGCCAGCAGTTTATACGGGAGTCTGCGGGAGACCCAGTACTTC	CASSLYGSLRETQYF
TRBJ2-2	.	TRBD1	TRBV30	TGTGCCTGGAGACTACAGGGGCACGGGGAGCTGTTTTTT	CAWRLQGHGELFF
TRBJ1-6	once	.	TRBV6-5	TGTGCCAGCAGTTACTCTGTAAATTCACCCCTCCACTTT	CASSYSVNSPLHF
TRBJ2-1	.	TRBD2	TRBV19	TGTGCCAGTAGACCGGGACTAGCGGGAGCAACCTACAATGAGCAGTTCTTC	CASRPGLAGATYNEQFF
TRBJ1-2	.	TRBD1	TRBV3-1/TRBV3-2	TGTGCCAGCAGCCCAGGGGGCGCGGATGGCTACACCTTC	CASSPGGADGYTF
TRBJ2-7	few	TRBD2	TRBV4-3	TGCGCCAGCAGCCAATTAGCGGGGAGCCTCTACGAGCAGTACTTC	CASSQLAGSLYEQYF
TRBJ2-1	.	TRBD2	TRBV5-1	TGCGCCAGCAGCTTTCTAGCGGGAGGCCCTAACAATGAGCAGTTCTTC	CASSFLAGGPNNEQFF
TRBJ2-1	.	TRBD1	TRBV5-1	TGCGCCAGCAGCTTTCAGGGGGATTACTCCTACAATGAGCAGTTCTTC	CASSFQGDYSYNEQFF
TRBJ1-5	.	TRBD1	TRBV7-9	TGTGCCAGCAGCGGCCTGCGGACAGGGGAGAAACAGCCCCAGCATTTT	CASSGLRTGEKQPQHF
TRBJ2-1	.	.	TRBV18	TGTGCCAGCTCACCCGCGGCCGGGACTCCTAACAATGAGCAGTTCTTC	CASSPAAGTPNNEQFF
TRBJ1-6	.	.	TRBV2	TGTGCCAGCAGTGAAGCGGCACAGCTACACAATAATTCACCCCTCCACTTT	CASSEAAQLHNNSPLHF
TRBJ1-5	.	.	TRBV4-1	TGCGCCAGCAGCCAAGAGGACGGGAGTGGGCCCCAGCATTTT	CASSQEDGSGPQHF
TRBJ2-1	.	.	TRBV28	TGTGCCAGCAGTTCCCTGCTAGGAGGCTCCTACAATGAGCAGTTCTTC	CASSSLLGGSYNEQFF
TRBJ1-1	few	.	TRBV6-4	TGTGCCAGCAGTGTCGAGCTGAACACTGAAGCTTTCTTT	CASSVELNTEAFF
TRBJ2-3	.	TRBD2	TRBV6-2/TRBV6-3	TGTGCCAGCAGTCCAACTAGCGGGGGTGGCACAGATACGCAGTATTTT	CASSPTSGGGTDTQYF
TRBJ1-5	.	.	TRBV6-5	TGTGCCAGCAGCCCGCAGGCGCATCAGCCCCAGCATTTT	CASSPQAHQPQHF
TRBJ2-3	.	.	TRBV7-6	TGTGCCAGCAGCTTAAAGTCGCGGGGTAGCACAGATACGCAGTATTTT	CASSLKSRGSTDTQYF
TRBJ2-6	.	.	TRBV6-2/TRBV6-3	TGTGCCAGCAGCGAACCAGGTACTGGGGCCAACGTCCTGACTTTC	CASSEPGTGANVLTF
TRBJ1-4	.	TRBD1	TRBV29-1	TGCAGCGTTACGAATACCGGGACAGGGGTCGAAAAACTGTTTTTT	CSVTNTGTGVEKLFF
TRBJ1-3	.	.	TRBV7-2	TGTGCCAGCAGCTTAGGGGGCAGGGCTGACAGAACTGGAAACACCATATATTTT	CASSLGGRADRTGNTIYF
TRBJ2-7	.	.	TRBV30	TGTGCCTGGAGTGCCCAGAACGAGCAGTACTTC	CAWSAQNEQYF
TRBJ1-2	few	.	TRBV7-6	TGTGCCAGCAGCTTAGCAGGAGGGGCGGATGGCTACACCTTC	CASSLAGGADGYTF
TRBJ2-1	.	.	TRBV2	TGTGCCAGCAGTGTTCAGCGGACCCTCTCCTACAATGAGCAGTTCTTC	CASSVQRTLSYNEQFF
TRBJ2-2	.	.	TRBV24-1	TGTGCCACCAGTTTGGGGGGAATGGGACCGAACACCGGGGAGCTGTTTTTT	CATSLGGMGPNTGELFF
TRBJ1-2	.	TRBD1	TRBV6-4	TGTGCCAGCAGTACCGGGACAGGGGGTAACTATGGCTACACCTTC	CASSTGTGGNYGYTF
TRBJ1-1	.	.	TRBV7-2	TGTGCCAGCAGCTTAATGGCCGGGTCAAACACTGAAGCTTTCTTT	CASSLMAGSNTEAFF
TRBJ1-1	.	.	TRBV18	TGTGCCAGCTCGGAAACCGGGACACTTAACACTGAAGCTTTCTTT	CASSETGTLNTEAFF
TRBJ1-5	.	.	TRBV3-1/TRBV3-2	TGTGCCAGCAGCCTCCTCGATCAGCCCCAGCATTTT	CASSLLDQPQHF
TRBJ2-5	.	TRBD2	TRBV7-8	TGTGCCAGCAGCTTACTGGTCGGGGGGGGGACCCAGTACTTC	CASSLLVGGGTQYF
TRBJ2-7	.	TRBD2	TRBV7-2	TGTGCCAGCAGCGGGGGGAGGGGACGTAGTACCTACGAGCAGTACTTC	CASSGGRGRSTYEQYF
TRBJ1-5	.	.	TRBV10-1	TGCGCCAGCAGTGAGGGGGCCCGTCAGCCCCAGCATTTT	CASSEGARQPQHF
TRBJ1-2	few	TRBD1	TRBV4-1	TGCGCCAGCAGCCAGGTGAACGGACAGGCCCGCTCCCACTATGGCTACACCTTC	CASSQVNGQARSHYGYTF
TRBJ2-2	.	.	TRBV5-4	TGTGCCAGCAGCTCGGAACTGGGGGGCACCGGGGAGCTGTTTTTT	CASSSELGGTGELFF
TRBJ1-2	few	TRBD1	TRBV7-9	TGTGCCAGCAGCCCCCGAGACAGGGTTTCGGGCTACACCTTC	CASSPRDRVSGYTF
TRBJ1-4	.	TRBD1	TRBV7-2	TGTGCCAGCAGTGGGTGGGCCGGGACAGGGGATGAAAAACTGTTTTTT	CASSGWAGTGDEKLFF
TRBJ1-1	.	TRBD1	TRBV12-5	TGTGCTAGTGGTCCCCCCAGGGGGACTCTGAACACTGAAGCTTTCTTT	CASGPPRGTLNTEAFF
TRBJ1-5	once	TRBD1	TRBV18	TGTGCCAGCTCACCCGGACAGGTTGGAGTTGAGCCCCAGCATTTT	CASSPGQVGVEPQHF
TRBJ2-1	.	.	TRBV29-1	TGCAGCGGGGCCGGGACTTTCTACTACAATGAGCAGTTCTTC	CSGAGTFYYNEQFF
TRBJ1-1	.	TRBD1	TRBV12-3/TRBV12-4	TGTGCCAGCAGCGTAGGGGGCGCTGAAGCTTTCTTT	CASSVGGAEAFF
TRBJ1-6	.	TRBD1	TRBV9	TGTGCCAGCAGCGGCCGGGACAGGTATTCCCCCCTCCACTTT	CASSGRDRYSPLHF
TRBJ2-3	.	.	TRBV15	TGTGCCACCAGCAGAGATCTCGGAGGCACAGATACGCAGTATTTT	CATSRDLGGTDTQYF